The TCR beta chain under discussion was sequenced for a study of T cell responses to AZD1222 COVID-19 vaccine. This clone was recorded once. Its target is unknown. Researchers grouped second doses given at about 4 or about 12 weeks into one pool. Generated by immunoSEQ multiplex PCR, the TCRdb table keeps only in-frame clones and is missing some. In the table there are roughly 180,000 clones, about 89% of which are singletons. Per germline, CDR1 MNHEY and CDR2 SVGAGI. Trimming removed 6 bases from V and 8 bases from J; junction bases left unmatched: 14. The CDR3 covers 15 residues. Whole-study results and caveats: There were repertoire samples only from the period after the peak T cell response. After two AZD1222 doses, spike-specific TCR breadth and depth rose versus day 0. Seropositivity was recorded at baseline in only a handful of AZD1222 recipients.

The sequencing used peripheral blood, collected 28 days after the second AZD1222 dose. The receptor was isolated from an adult who received the AZD1222 COVID-19 vaccine. This sequence joins TRBV6-5 and TRBJ1-2; 8 nucleotides align to TRBD1. The CDR3 DNA follows: TGTGCCAGCAGGGGACAGGTGTCGGGGATGGCCGGCTACACCTTC. Translating gives CASRGQVSGMAGYTF.